These T cell receptor beta chains were read from a single sample in a study of PD-1 blockade in classical Hodgkin lymphoma. Assay used: immunoSEQ multiplex PCR; TCRdb lists only in-frame clones, some missing. The sample gives tens of thousands of clones, roughly nine tenths of which show up once; 15% is in the top ten. The source was peripheral blood mononuclear cells (PBMCs), collected at baseline. The origin of the receptors is a human donor with classical Hodgkin lymphoma. Both conserved end residues are part of each CDR3. D genes are given only for firm matches. A row's size may be missing; if present it is once, few, many or a size class.

CASSLGGSPYEQYF	TGCGCCAGCAGCTTGGGAGGCAGTCCCTACGAGCAGTACTTC	TRBV5-1	TRBJ2-7	NA	NA
CASQYLSGGELFF	TGTGCCAGCCAGTATCTCAGTGGCGGGGAGCTGTTTTTT	TRBV25-1	TRBJ2-2	NA	NA
CASSPHPLGLEQYF	TGTGCCAGCAGCCCTCATCCCCTGGGGCTCGAGCAGTACTTC	TRBV11-3	TRBJ2-7	NA	NA
CASSSGKYNEQFF	TGTGCTAGCAGCTCAGGGAAATACAATGAGCAGTTCTTC	TRBV7-7	TRBJ2-1	once	NA
CASSDDVGARQFF	TGTGCCAGCAGCGACGACGTTGGGGCCAGACAGTTCTTC	TRBV9	TRBJ2-1	NA	NA
CASSIDYGTLNTEAFF	TGTGCCAGTAGTATCGATTACGGGACGCTGAACACTGAAGCTTTCTTT	TRBV19	TRBJ1-1	NA	NA
CAWSPPQLLGPQHF	TGTGCCTGGAGTCCCCCCCAACTCCTCGGGCCCCAGCATTTT	TRBV30	TRBJ1-5	NA	NA
CASSYHRGVCEQFF	TGCGCCAGCAGCTACCACAGGGGGGTCTGTGAGCAGTTCTTC	TRBV5-1	TRBJ2-1	once	TRBD1
CASSLRQGASGGNTDTQYF	TGCGCCAGCAGCCTACGACAGGGAGCTAGCGGGGGGAACACAGATACGCAGTATTTT	TRBV4-1	TRBJ2-3	NA	TRBD2
CASSPTSADGYTF	TGTGCCAGCAGTCCTACCTCGGCGGACGGCTACACCTTC	TRBV7-6	TRBJ1-2	NA	NA
CASSLDQGARETQYF	TGCGCCAGCAGCTTGGATCAGGGGGCGAGGGAGACCCAGTACTTC	TRBV5-1	TRBJ2-5	NA	TRBD1
CASSFTGRTDTQYF	TGTGCCAGCAGTTTTACAGGACGCACAGATACGCAGTATTTT	TRBV6-1	TRBJ2-3	NA	NA
CASSGGQFTEAFF	TGTGCCAGCAGCGGAGGACAGTTCACTGAAGCTTTCTTT	TRBV21-1	TRBJ1-1	NA	NA
CASSEAGNYGYTF	TGTGCCAGCAGTGAGGCAGGAAACTATGGCTACACCTTC	TRBV2	TRBJ1-2	NA	NA
CAWSLDTAIYF	TGTGCCTGGAGTCTCGACACTGCCATATATTTT	TRBV30	TRBJ1-3	NA	NA
CASSGQGWPYQPQHF	TGTGCCAGCAGTGGACAGGGCTGGCCTTATCAGCCCCAGCATTTT	TRBV27	TRBJ1-5	few	TRBD1
CASSLGGGYTDTQYF	TGTGCCAGCAGCCTAGGTGGGGGGTACACAGATACGCAGTATTTT	TRBV7-2	TRBJ2-3	NA	NA
CASSLVPLNSPLHF	TGTGCCAGCAGCTTAGTCCCTTTAAATTCACCCCTCCACTTT	TRBV11-2	TRBJ1-6	few	NA
CSVVTGESYEQYF	TGCAGCGTTGTAACGGGGGAAAGCTACGAGCAGTACTTC	TRBV29-1	TRBJ2-7	NA	NA
CASGWIDKGNQPQHF	TGTGCTAGTGGTTGGATAGACAAAGGCAATCAGCCCCAGCATTTT	TRBV12-5	TRBJ1-5	NA	NA
CAILIFGQPREGYTF	TGTGCCATCCTAATCTTTGGACAGCCACGGGAAGGCTACACCTTC	TRBV6-1	TRBJ1-2	NA	NA
CASSNPGSRHNQPQHF	TGTGCCAGTAGTAATCCAGGTTCTCGTCACAATCAGCCCCAGCATTTT	TRBV19	TRBJ1-5	NA	NA
CASSTFRDRAGYGYTF	TGTGCCAGCAGCACCTTTCGTGACAGGGCCGGATATGGCTACACCTTC	TRBV7-9	TRBJ1-2	NA	TRBD1
CASSLLTGREQFF	TGTGCCAGCAGTTTACTAACAGGGCGTGAGCAGTTCTTC	TRBV27	TRBJ2-1	NA	NA
CAWSVYGSPYEQYF	TGTGCCTGGAGTGTATACGGCAGCCCCTACGAGCAGTACTTC	TRBV30	TRBJ2-7	NA	NA
CASSIPRGGYGTEAFF	TGTGCCAGTAGTATCCCCCGGGGGGGTTACGGCACTGAAGCTTTCTTT	TRBV19	TRBJ1-1	NA	NA
CASSQDGTGLEQYF	TGTGCCAGCAGCCAAGATGGGACAGGGCTCGAGCAGTACTTC	TRBV4-2	TRBJ2-7	NA	TRBD1
CASSQEGGQGLGYTF	TGCGCCAGCAGCCAAGAAGGCGGACAGGGGCTCGGCTACACCTTC	TRBV4-1	TRBJ1-2	NA	TRBD1
CASSAFRVRHTEAFF	TGTGCCAGTAGTGCATTTAGGGTTCGGCACACTGAAGCTTTCTTT	TRBV19	TRBJ1-1	once	NA
CASSPLGGGHGYTF	TGTGCCAGCAGTCCGCTCGGGGGCGGGCATGGCTACACCTTC	TRBV28	TRBJ1-2	NA	NA
CASRGGRGLGGELFF	TGTGCCAGTCGAGGCGGCAGGGGGCTTGGCGGGGAGCTGTTTTTT	TRBV7-3	TRBJ2-2	NA	TRBD1
CASSGLLTKNTEAFF	TGTGCCAGCAGCGGACTACTGACAAAGAACACTGAAGCTTTCTTT	TRBV11-2	TRBJ1-1	NA	NA
CASSSAIYYGYTF	TGTGCCAGCTCGAGCGCGATTTACTATGGCTACACCTTC	TRBV7-9	TRBJ1-2	NA	NA
CASGDRIRTQYF	TGTGCCAGCGGGGATAGGATTAGGACGCAGTATTTT	TRBV7-2	TRBJ2-3	NA	NA
CASSYERTAYEQYF	TGTGCCAGCAGTTACGAACGGACGGCCTACGAGCAGTACTTC	TRBV6-5	TRBJ2-7	NA	NA
CASIGAGVEQYF	TGTGCCAGCATTGGGGCGGGGGTTGAGCAGTACTTC	TRBV2	TRBJ2-7	NA	TRBD2
CASSPAKLMNTEAFF	TGTGCCAGCAGTCCAGCAAAGCTCATGAACACTGAAGCTTTCTTT	TRBV27	TRBJ1-1	once	NA
CAAYEQYF	TGTGCCGCCTACGAGCAGTACTTC	TRBV6-1	TRBJ2-7	NA	NA
CASSLVGETETQYF	TGTGCCAGCAGTCTGGTGGGGGAGACAGAGACCCAGTACTTC	TRBV27	TRBJ2-5	NA	NA
CASTPGGNYGYTF	TGTGCCAGCACCCCCGGGGGCAACTATGGCTACACCTTC	TRBV14	TRBJ1-2	NA	NA
CAISEAGLAGSTDTQYF	TGTGCCATCAGTGAGGCGGGACTAGCGGGGTCCACAGATACGCAGTATTTT	TRBV10-3	TRBJ2-3	once	TRBD2
CASSRTENSPLHF	TGTGCCAGCAGTAGGACAGAAAATTCACCCCTCCACTTT	TRBV6-5	TRBJ1-6	once	NA
CASSQSIPQGSSYEQYF	TGCGCCAGCAGTCAATCGATCCCACAGGGCAGCTCCTACGAGCAGTACTTC	TRBV23-1	TRBJ2-7	NA	NA
CAWSRLSLNEKLFF	TGTGCCTGGAGTCGACTATCGCTAAATGAAAAACTGTTTTTT	TRBV30	TRBJ1-4	once	NA
CASRQGALGQPQHF	TGTGCCAGCAGGCAGGGGGCGCTTGGTCAGCCCCAGCATTTT	TRBV6-6	TRBJ1-5	few	TRBD1
CASSLGSQETQYF	TGTGCCAGCAGCTTGGGGAGTCAAGAGACCCAGTACTTC	TRBV7-3	TRBJ2-5	NA	NA
CASSLGGRQPQHF	TGTGCCAGCAGCTTAGGCGGGCGGCAGCCCCAGCATTTT	TRBV13	TRBJ1-5	NA	NA
CASSFGTAGDTQYF	TGTGCCAGCAGTTTCGGGACCGCAGGGGATACGCAGTATTTT	TRBV5-4	TRBJ2-3	once	NA
CASSTEPKTGGYTF	TGTGCCAGCAGCACCGAACCCAAGACAGGCGGCTACACCTTC	TRBV7-6	TRBJ1-2	NA	NA
CASSPPGGLEANSPLHF	TGTGCCAGCTCACCACCTGGGGGACTGGAGGCTAATTCACCCCTCCACTTT	TRBV18	TRBJ1-6	few	NA
CASSGKNKHEQFF	TGTGCCAGCAGCGGGAAGAATAAGCATGAGCAGTTCTTC	TRBV11-3	TRBJ2-1	once	NA
CASSLSQTGELFF	TGTGCCAGCAGCTTATCCCAGACCGGGGAGCTGTTTTTT	TRBV7-2	TRBJ2-2	NA	NA
CASSIAPGQGYGYTF	TGTGCCAGTAGTATAGCCCCAGGCCAGGGATACGGCTACACCTTC	TRBV19	TRBJ1-2	NA	NA
CASSSQRGQETQYF	TGTGCCAGCAGCTCCCAGCGGGGGCAAGAGACCCAGTACTTC	TRBV13	TRBJ2-5	NA	TRBD2
CASLSPLVSYNEQFF	TGTGCCTCCTTATCGCCCCTGGTTTCCTACAATGAGCAGTTCTTC	TRBV7-9	TRBJ2-1	NA	NA